The rows below give T cell receptor beta chains drawn from one sample of a study of graft-versus-host responses after intestinal transplantation. The method was immunoSEQ multiplex PCR; TCRdb's version includes in-frame clones alone and lacks a portion of them. The table has 95,000 to 110,000 clones, approximately 88% seen once. The antigens for these receptors are not known. Sequenced material: unstimulated CD4+ T cells sorted from spleen or lymph node cells, taken before transplant. The source is a human donor who was the organ donor for an intestinal transplant. Each CDR3 is given with its conserved first and last residue. D genes are given only for firm matches. The size field is filled for only some rows; it gives once, few, many or a size class.

CDR3 | DNA | J | D | V | size
CASSSGQPLAGGSGELFF | TGTGCCAGCAGCTCCGGACAGCCACTAGCGGGAGGATCGGGGGAGCTGTTTTTT | TRBJ2-2 | TRBD2 | TRBV7-9 | NA
CASSGGRGRQPQHF | TGTGCCAGCAGTGGGGGAAGGGGGAGGCAGCCCCAGCATTTT | TRBJ1-5 | NA | TRBV2 | NA
CASDSGLSSGTQYF | TGTGCCAGCGATTCGGGACTATCTTCGGGTACGCAGTATTTT | TRBJ2-3 | TRBD2 | TRBV7-2 | NA
CASSATQLNTGELFF | TGTGCCAGCAGTGCCACTCAACTAAACACCGGGGAGCTGTTTTTT | TRBJ2-2 | NA | TRBV6-4 | NA
CASSQEGRLNTEAFF | TGTGCCAGCAGCCAAGAAGGCAGGCTGAACACTGAAGCTTTCTTT | TRBJ1-1 | NA | TRBV4-2 | NA
CASSPPSQGRQYNEQFF | TGTGCCAGCTCACCTCCCTCACAGGGGAGGCAATACAATGAGCAGTTCTTC | TRBJ2-1 | NA | TRBV18 | NA
CASSPDGSSSYEQYF | TGTGCCAGCAGCCCTGACGGCTCTAGCTCCTACGAGCAGTACTTC | TRBJ2-7 | NA | TRBV6-5 | NA
CASIGREGRVDEQFF | TGTGCCAGCATAGGTAGGGAGGGCCGAGTTGATGAGCAGTTCTTC | TRBJ2-1 | TRBD2 | TRBV2 | NA
CASSSHRGSQFF | TGTGCCAGCAGCTCACACAGGGGGAGTCAGTTCTTC | TRBJ2-1 | TRBD1 | TRBV5-6 | NA
CASSLDGRHYEQYF | TGTGCCAGCAGCCTTGACGGGCGGCATTACGAGCAGTACTTC | TRBJ2-7 | NA | TRBV11-2 | once
CASSDQVRGGYTF | TGTGCCAGCAGTGATCAGGTCAGGGGTGGCTACACCTTC | TRBJ1-2 | NA | TRBV6-1 | NA
CASSPDRGYTEAFF | TGCGCCAGCAGCCCGGACAGGGGGTACACTGAAGCTTTCTTT | TRBJ1-1 | TRBD1 | TRBV5-1 | NA